This passage covers 29 T cell receptor beta chains from one sample sequenced in a study of blood T cell repertoires in COVID-19. Using immunoSEQ multiplex PCR, the repertoire was profiled, and TCRdb retains in-frame clones only, with some absent. This table has some 200,000 clones, 83% appearing once. The specimen was peripheral blood. The receptors shown here come from a young woman with COVID-19, enrolled during active disease.

The chain carries TRBV18 and TRBJ2-7, with D perhaps matching TRBD2 (7 bases). The CDR3 runs to 17 residues. Germline-derived CDR1 and CDR2 are KGHSH and LQKENI. The V end lost 5 bases, the J end lost 2 bases, and 22 bases lay between the germline ends. This CDR3 reads CASSSGTTLRGPYEQYF. DNA of the CDR3: TGTGCCAGCTCATCCGGGACTACCCTACGGGGGCCCTACGAGCAGTACTTC.

V usage is TRBV6-4 and J usage is TRBJ2-2, with no clear D. CDR3 length equals 14 residues. V was trimmed by 0 bases and J by 6 bases, leaving 8 bases between them. The germline V gene has CDR1 MRHNA and CDR2 SNTAGT. The CDR3 sequence is CASSDSTSAGELFF. In nucleotides, the CDR3 is TGTGCCAGCAGTGACTCTACTTCCGCCGGGGAGCTGTTTTTT.

The rearrangement links TRBV4-2 to TRBJ1-2; 8 bases match TRBD1. CDR1 and CDR2 (germline): LGHNA, YNFKEQ. The CDR3 extends over 15 amino acids. V was pared by 0 bases and J by 6 bases, with 6 bases of the junction left unmatched. The CDR3 spells CASSQEWAGGNGYTF. The CDR3 bases are TGTGCCAGCAGCCAAGAGTGGGCAGGGGGCAATGGCTACACCTTC.

The chain uses TRBV14 and TRBJ2-7; 7 bases agree with TRBD1. Trimming removed 4 bases from V and 1 base from J; junction bases left unmatched: 4. The CDR3 totals 14 residues. The germline V gene has CDR1 SGHDN and CDR2 FVKESK. The CDR3 sequence is CASSRRDRSYEQYF. The DNA for the CDR3 is TGTGCCAGCAGCCGCCGGGACAGATCCTACGAGCAGTACTTC.

The V gene is TRBV28, the J gene TRBJ2-2; 12 nucleotides match TRBD2. The CDR3 is 15 residues long. From germline, CDR1 is MDHEN and CDR2 SYDVKM. The trim removed 6 bases at V and 6 bases at J, leaving 5 bases unmatched. The CDR3, as DNA: TGTGCCAGCAGCCGACTAGCGGGGGTGGCCGGGGAGCTGTTTTTT. Amino acids: CASSRLAGVAGELFF.

The CDR3 reads CASTSLAGRTGGANVLTF. The CDR3 DNA follows: TGTGCCAGCACCTCTCTCGCAGGGAGGACGGGTGGGGCCAACGTCCTGACTTTC. This chain joins TRBV13 and TRBJ2-6, with TRBD2 as a possible D gene (6 bases). V was cut by 7 bases and J by 3 bases, with 22 bases left in between. The CDR3 consists of 18 residues. Germline V lookup: CDR1 PRHDT, CDR2 FYEKMQ (reference sequence).

The CDR3, as DNA: TGTGCCATCAGTGAGGGAACAGCAAAAACTGGAAACACCATATATTTT. It is translated as CAISEGTAKTGNTIYF. The gene calls are TRBV10-3 and TRBJ1-3; D uncertain. Trimming took off 2 bases at V and 2 bases at J, with 13 bases between the two ends. The CDR3 covers 16 residues. CDR1 is ENHRY, CDR2 SYGVKD, per germline.

V is TRBV5-4 and J is TRBJ1-6; 9 nucleotides align to TRBD1. The CDR3 is made up of 15 amino acids. CDR1 and CDR2 from the germline V gene are SGHNT and YYREEE (reference sequence). The trim removed 4 bases at V and 8 bases at J, leaving 7 bases unmatched. The CDR3 bases are TGTGCCAGCAGCCGGGGGGACAGGGCTTATTCACCCCTCCACTTT. Amino acids: CASSRGDRAYSPLHF.

The rearrangement links TRBV30 to TRBJ2-1; D uncertain. V dropped 3 bases and J dropped 3 bases, with 6 bases sitting between them. This CDR3 comprises 12 residues. Germline CDR1 is GTSNPN and CDR2 is SVGIG (reference sequence). The CDR3 is CAWSAVYNEQFF. The DNA of the CDR3 is TGTGCCTGGAGCGCGGTCTACAATGAGCAGTTCTTC.

The chain couples TRBV7-9 to TRBJ2-7; possible D gene TRBD1, 5 bases. Germline CDR1 SEHNR, CDR2 FQNEAQ (reference sequence). This CDR3 comprises 15 residues. Trimming removed 7 bases at V and 3 bases at J, with 19 bases between. The CDR3 loop reads CASTLPDREVYEQYF. The CDR3, as DNA: TGTGCCAGCACCCTGCCCGACAGAGAGGTCTACGAGCAGTACTTC.

The V and J genes are TRBV28 and TRBJ1-1; 7 positions agree with TRBD1. The CDR3 contains 15 residues. Germline CDR1 reads MDHEN; CDR2 reads SYDVKM. The junction had 11 bases not matched to a gene; V was cut back by 5 bases and J by 5 bases. Written as DNA, the CDR3 is TGTGCCAGCAGTCCCGCGACAGGGTTGGGGACTGAAGCTTTCTTT. As protein: CASSPATGLGTEAFF.

The V call is TRBV3-1 (or the pseudogene TRBV3-2), the J call TRBJ1-6; tentatively, D is TRBD1 (5 bases). The CDR3 consists of 13 residues. V shed 3 bases and J shed 10 bases, with 10 bases lying between them. Germline assignment: CDR1 LGHDT and CDR2 YNNKEL (reference sequence). CDR3 sequence: CASSHRVSSPLHF. DNA for the CDR3: TGTGCCAGCAGCCACAGGGTGAGCTCACCCCTCCACTTT.

This clone was found a few times. The chain is built from TRBV6-5 and TRBJ1-2, with a tentative D call TRBD1 (5 bases). The ends were cut back, 5 bases at V and 3 bases at J, with 13 bases in the middle. Germline assignment: CDR1 MNHEY and CDR2 SVGAGI. This CDR3 is built from 14 residues. The CDR3 is CASSPARGDYGYTF. CDR3 coding DNA: TGTGCCAGCAGTCCCGCGCGGGGGGACTATGGCTACACCTTC.

The chain carries TRBV7-2 and TRBJ1-1; 7 nucleotides match TRBD1. This CDR3 is 13 amino acids long. Germline values: CDR1 SGHTA, CDR2 FQGNSA. The ends lost 2 bases at V and 9 bases at J; junction bases unmatched: 6. CDR3 residues: CASSLRGPAQAFF. The CDR3 region has the DNA TGTGCCAGCAGCTTAAGGGGGCCGGCTCAAGCTTTCTTT.

This clone has just a few counts. The chain carries TRBV6-2 or TRBV6-3 and TRBJ2-1; 10 bases agree with TRBD2. CDR3 length: 19 residues. With V trimmed by 2 bases and J by 9 bases, 19 bases remained unmatched. The germline gives CDR1 MNHEY, CDR2 SVGEGT. CDR3 nucleotide sequence: TGTGCCAGCAGTTACGATGGGCAGGGTGCTAGCGGGAGTTTGTTTGAGCAGTTCTTC. Its protein product is CASSYDGQGASGSLFEQFF.

This clone was recorded once. The V gene is TRBV9, the J gene TRBJ2-3; TRBD2 aligns across 12 bases. The V segment lost 0 bases and the J segment 5 bases; nucleotides outside the gene matches: 7. The germline gives CDR1 SGDLS, CDR2 YYNGEE. This CDR3 contains 17 residues. CDR3 DNA: TGTGCCAGCAGCGTAGCCTCTAGCGGGGGGGCCGGAGATACGCAGTATTTT. It yields the protein CASSVASSGGAGDTQYF.

The V call is TRBV6-5, the J call TRBJ1-2; D not certain. CDR3 size: 14 residues. CDR1 and CDR2 (germline): MNHEY, SVGAGI. The V gene lost 2 bases and the J gene lost 4 bases, with 11 bases spanning the gap. The CDR3 loop is CASSYRDNRYGYTF. CDR3 coding DNA: TGTGCCAGCAGTTACAGAGACAACCGCTATGGCTACACCTTC.

The chain carries TRBV2 and TRBJ2-7, with 8 positions matching TRBD1. V lost 5 bases to trimming and J lost 4 bases; unmatched junction nucleotides: 10. The germline V gene has CDR1 SNHLY and CDR2 FYNNEI. The CDR3 loop spans 15 amino acids. The CDR3 region is CASSLGTGRGYEQYF. The CDR3 region has the DNA TGTGCCAGCAGTCTAGGGACAGGCAGGGGATACGAGCAGTACTTC.

V is TRBV5-4 and J is TRBJ1-2; possibly TRBD1 for D (6 bases). Germline V lookup: CDR1 SGHNT, CDR2 YYREEE (reference sequence). Trimming took off 4 bases at V and 4 bases at J, with 14 bases between the two ends. This CDR3 has 14 amino acids. DNA for the CDR3: TGTGCCAGCAGCCCCGGGGGGGGCTTCTATGGCTACACCTTC. This translates into CASSPGGGFYGYTF.

The V gene is TRBV6-1, the J gene TRBJ2-3; TRBD2 matches at 11 bases. Germline V lookup: CDR1 MNHNS, CDR2 SASEGT. This CDR3 spans 15 amino acids. After removal of 6 bases from V and 2 bases from J, the junction contained 4 bases not matched to a gene. The CDR3 reads CASSLAGGPTDTQYF. The CDR3 DNA reads as TGTGCCAGCAGCTTAGCGGGAGGGCCCACAGATACGCAGTATTTT.

V usage is TRBV19 and J usage is TRBJ2-1; TRBD1 matches 10 bases. Germline CDR1 reads LNHDA; CDR2 reads SQIVND (reference sequence). CDR3 length equals 15 residues. V was clipped by 2 bases and J by 5 bases; unmatched bases: 3. Written as DNA, the CDR3 is TGTGCCAGTAGTATACGGACAGGGGGGAACAATGAGCAGTTCTTC. Protein sequence: CASSIRTGGNNEQFF.

The chain is built from TRBV25-1 and TRBJ1-2, with D tentatively TRBD1 (5 bases). V was cut by 8 bases and J by 2 bases, with 9 bases left in between. The CDR3 extends over 12 amino acids. Germline lookup yields CDR1 MGHDK and CDR2 SYGVNS. The CDR3 nucleotides are TGTGCCAGCTCTGACAGAAACTATGGCTACACCTTC. Translating gives CASSDRNYGYTF.

V usage is TRBV10-3 and J usage is TRBJ1-2, with D hard to call. V lost 8 bases and J 6 bases, leaving 16 bases between the germline ends. The CDR3 has 13 residues. Germline CDR1 and CDR2: ENHRY and SYGVKD. CDR3 loop: CAISDSGLDGYTF. Here the CDR3 DNA reads TGTGCCATCTCCGACTCGGGGTTGGATGGCTACACCTTC.

This clone was observed once. The genes are TRBV5-4 and TRBJ2-3, with D unresolved. CDR1 is SGHNT, CDR2 YYREEE, per germline (reference sequence). Trimming shortened V by 0 bases and J by 3 bases, and 11 bases separated the two germline ends. This CDR3 contains 15 residues. The CDR3: CASSLGRSLTDTQYF. The CDR3 region has the DNA TGTGCCAGCAGCTTGGGACGGAGCTTAACAGATACGCAGTATTTT. The variable domain in full, with the rest retrieved from reference TRBV5-4 and TRBJ2-3, is ETGVTQSPTHLIKTRGQQVTLRCSSQSGHNTVSWYQQALGQGPQFIFQYYREEENGRGNFPPRFSGLQFPNYSSELNVNALELDDSALYLCASSLGRSLTDTQYFGPGTRLTVL.

V usage is TRBV7-2 and J usage is TRBJ2-7; 8 bases agree with TRBD2. The germline CDR1 and CDR2 sequences are SGHTA and FQGNSA. This CDR3 is built from 14 residues. Trimming cost V 2 bases and J 2 bases; bases outside gene matches: 2. CDR3 loop: CASSLTSGPYEQYF. For the CDR3, the DNA is TGTGCCAGCAGCTTAACTAGCGGACCCTACGAGCAGTACTTC.

This sequence joins TRBV27 and TRBJ2-6; D unresolved. The V gene lost 5 bases and the J gene lost 2 bases, with 7 bases spanning the gap. The CDR3 runs to 14 residues. The germline gives CDR1 MNHEY, CDR2 SMNVEV (reference sequence). The CDR3 DNA reads as TGTGCCAGCAGTCCTACAGCTGGGGCCAACGTCCTGACTTTC. Its protein product is CASSPTAGANVLTF.

CDR3 coding DNA: TGTGCCAGCAGCCCAAAAGGCCTCGGGGCAGATACGCAGTATTTT. Protein sequence: CASSPKGLGADTQYF. V and J are TRBV13 and TRBJ2-3, with D tentatively TRBD2 (5 bases). V was cut by 5 bases and J by 4 bases, with 16 bases left in between. Looked up from germline, CDR1 is PRHDT and CDR2 is FYEKMQ (reference sequence). The CDR3 is made up of 15 amino acids.

The CDR3 protein is CASSRSGQETQYF. The CDR3 nucleotides are TGTGCCAGCAGCCGGTCGGGACAAGAGACCCAGTACTTC. This chain connects TRBV5-6 to TRBJ2-5, with a tentative D call TRBD2 (5 bases). Trimming removed 4 bases from V and 2 bases from J, with 9 bases in between. CDR3 length: 13 residues. The V gene's germline CDR1 is SGHDT and CDR2 YYEEEE.

A single count supports this clone. V gene TRBV6-4 combines with J gene TRBJ2-1, with a possible D match to TRBD2 (6 bases). Germline V gene lookup returns CDR1 MRHNA and CDR2 SNTAGT. The CDR3 runs 15 residues. Between the trimmed V and J ends, which lost 5 bases and 1 base, there was a span of 12 bases. CDR3 sequence reads: CASSPGGGSYNEQFF. The CDR3 nucleotides read TGTGCCAGCAGTCCTGGTGGAGGGTCCTACAATGAGCAGTTCTTC.